Shown below are 10 T cell receptor beta chains from a single sample sequenced in a study of persistence of HIV-infected CD4 T cells. Cells were stimulated with overlapping HIV-1 Gag 15-mer peptides. Responding CD4+ T cells were sorted by upregulation of both CD40 ligand and CD69. The libraries were made with immunoSEQ version 4 in survey mode. Data came from immunoSEQ multiplex PCR; TCRdb stores just in-frame clones and leaves some out. The table records under 25,000 clones, approximately 60% of them present only once. These receptors are not linked to any known antigen. The sample here was CD4+ T cells sorted from PBMCs after 18-hour stimulation, taken from a patient who received antiretroviral therapy. The receptor source for this set is an adult woman with HIV who was CMV-seropositive.

V and J are TRBV24-1 and TRBJ2-5; TRBD2 matches at 10 bases. The CDR3 runs 15 residues. The junction had 7 bases not matched to a gene; V was cut back by 5 bases and J by 5 bases. CDR1 KGHDR and CDR2 SFDVKD come from the germline V gene. The CDR3, as DNA: TGTGCCACCAGTGGAGCGGGGGGGCCGGGTGAGACCCAGTACTTC. It is translated as CATSGAGGPGETQYF.

The chain joins TRBV6-5 to TRBJ2-7; unclear D gene. The germline V gene encodes CDR1 MNHEY and CDR2 SVGAGI. Trimming pared 5 bases from V and 2 bases from J, leaving 10 bases between. This CDR3 comprises 13 residues. The DNA for the CDR3 is TGTGCCAGCAGTCCCCGTTCGGCCTACGAGCAGTACGTC. It is translated as CASSPRSAYEQYV.

This clone was picked up a small number of times. The chain has TRBV3-1 (or the pseudogene TRBV3-2) and TRBJ1-3; the D gene is possibly TRBD1 (5 bases). This CDR3 contains 13 residues. V was shortened by 3 bases and J by 6 bases, with 9 bases between the two germline ends. The germline CDR1 and CDR2 sequences are LGHDT and YNNKEL (reference sequence). The chain's CDR3 is CASSHLGPNTIYF. CDR3 bases: TGTGCCAGCAGCCATCTGGGGCCAAACACCATATATTTT.

J is TRBJ1-4 and V is TRBV14; the D is unclear. V was shortened by 2 bases and J by 8 bases, with 6 bases between the two germline ends. Germline CDR1 and CDR2: SGHDN and FVKESK. CDR3 size: 12 residues. The CDR3 DNA follows: TGTGCCAGCAGCCAATTTCGAGAAAAACTGTTTTTT. The encoded protein is CASSQFREKLFF.

This clone was picked up a small number of times. This sequence joins TRBV20-1 and TRBJ1-1; D is ambiguous. The CDR3 runs to 10 residues. CDR1 is DFQATT, CDR2 SNEGSKA, per germline (reference sequence). V shed 3 bases and J shed 6 bases, with 5 bases lying between them. Here the CDR3 reads CSASWPEAFF. The CDR3 region has the DNA TGCAGTGCTAGCTGGCCTGAAGCTTTCTTT.

The V call is TRBV6-6, the J call TRBJ2-1; the match to TRBD1 covers 8 bases. Germline values: CDR1 MNHNY, CDR2 SVGAGI (reference sequence). The CDR3 is made up of 16 amino acids. V dropped 0 bases and J dropped 7; count of bases not matched to a gene: 8. The CDR3 loop reads CASSYSRGPGANEQFF. The CDR3 nucleotides read TGTGCCAGCAGTTACTCCAGGGGGCCGGGAGCGAATGAGCAGTTCTTC.

The chain carries TRBV7-9 and TRBJ2-5; 8 nucleotides match TRBD1. In germline, CDR1 is SEHNR, CDR2 FQNEAQ (reference sequence). V shed 5 bases, J shed 4 bases, and the junction held 9 bases outside the gene matches. The CDR3 is 15 amino acids. As DNA, the CDR3 is TGTGCCAGCAGCCCGACAGGGGCAATCGGAGAGACCCAGTACTTC. Amino acid sequence: CASSPTGAIGETQYF.

V and J are TRBV24-1 and TRBJ2-1, with unresolved D. V lost 0 bases and J 8 bases, leaving 4 bases between the germline ends. Germline assignment: CDR1 KGHDR and CDR2 SFDVKD. The CDR3 sequence is 12 residues long. CDR3 sequence: CATSDLVHEQFF. For the CDR3, the DNA is TGTGCCACCAGTGATTTGGTCCATGAGCAGTTCTTC.

The chain recombines TRBV28 with TRBJ2-7; TRBD1 matches at 9 bases. In germline, CDR1 is MDHEN, CDR2 SYDVKM. This CDR3 comprises 14 residues. V shed 7 bases, J shed 2 bases, and the junction held 6 bases outside the gene matches. As DNA, the CDR3 is TGTGCCAGCATAACAGGGGGCCTTGCCTACGAGCAGTACTTC. Protein sequence: CASITGGLAYEQYF.

The chain uses TRBV6-2 or TRBV6-3 and TRBJ1-6; D not certain. V dropped 2 bases and J dropped 7 bases, with 21 bases sitting between them. The CDR3 sequence is 18 residues long. Germline CDR1 reads MNHEY; CDR2 reads SVGEGT. CDR3 in amino acids: CASSYRERILRENSPLHF. The CDR3 DNA is TGTGCCAGCAGTTACAGGGAAAGAATCCTTCGGGAGAATTCACCCCTCCACTTT.